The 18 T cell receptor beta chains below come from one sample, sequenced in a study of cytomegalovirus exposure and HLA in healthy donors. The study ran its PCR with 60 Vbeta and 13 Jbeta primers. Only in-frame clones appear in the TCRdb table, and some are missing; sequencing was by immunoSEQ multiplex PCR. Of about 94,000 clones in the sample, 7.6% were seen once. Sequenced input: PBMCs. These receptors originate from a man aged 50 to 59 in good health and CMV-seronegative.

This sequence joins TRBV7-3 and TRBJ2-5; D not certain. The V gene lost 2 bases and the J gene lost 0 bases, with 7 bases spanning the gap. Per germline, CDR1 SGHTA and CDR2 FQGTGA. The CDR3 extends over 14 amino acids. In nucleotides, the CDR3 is TGTGCCAGCAGCTTAGACCAGGACCAAGAGACCCAGTACTTC. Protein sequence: CASSLDQDQETQYF.

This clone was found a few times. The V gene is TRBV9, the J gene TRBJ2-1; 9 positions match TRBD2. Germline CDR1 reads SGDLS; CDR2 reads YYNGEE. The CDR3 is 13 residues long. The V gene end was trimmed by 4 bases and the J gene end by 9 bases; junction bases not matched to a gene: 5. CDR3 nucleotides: TGTGCCAGCAGCACCAGACTAGCGGCTGAGCAGTTCTTC. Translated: CASSTRLAAEQFF.

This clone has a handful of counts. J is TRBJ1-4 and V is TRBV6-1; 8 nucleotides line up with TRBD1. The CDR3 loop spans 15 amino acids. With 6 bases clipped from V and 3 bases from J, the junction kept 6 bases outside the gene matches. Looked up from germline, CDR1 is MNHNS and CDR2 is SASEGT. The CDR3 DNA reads TGTGCCAGCAGATCCGGACAGGGCGCTAATGAAAAACTGTTTTTT. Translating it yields CASRSGQGANEKLFF.

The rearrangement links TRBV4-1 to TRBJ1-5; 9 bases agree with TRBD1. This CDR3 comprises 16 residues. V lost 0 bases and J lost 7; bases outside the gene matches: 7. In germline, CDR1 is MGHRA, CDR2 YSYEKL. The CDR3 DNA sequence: TGCGCCAGCAGCCAAGAACAGGGGGCGCGAGGCCAGCCCCAGCATTTT. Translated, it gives CASSQEQGARGQPQHF.

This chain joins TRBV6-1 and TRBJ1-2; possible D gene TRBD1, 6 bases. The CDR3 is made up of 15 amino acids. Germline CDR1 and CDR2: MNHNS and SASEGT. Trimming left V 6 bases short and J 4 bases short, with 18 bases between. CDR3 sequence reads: CASSLAPGGAYGYTF. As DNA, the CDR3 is TGTGCCAGCAGCCTAGCCCCGGGGGGGGCCTATGGCTACACCTTC.

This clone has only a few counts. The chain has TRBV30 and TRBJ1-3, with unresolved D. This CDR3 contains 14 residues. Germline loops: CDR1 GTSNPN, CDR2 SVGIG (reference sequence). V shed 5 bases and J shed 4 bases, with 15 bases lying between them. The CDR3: CAWGRGIGGNTIYF. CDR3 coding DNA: TGTGCCTGGGGCCGAGGAATTGGAGGAAACACCATATATTTT.

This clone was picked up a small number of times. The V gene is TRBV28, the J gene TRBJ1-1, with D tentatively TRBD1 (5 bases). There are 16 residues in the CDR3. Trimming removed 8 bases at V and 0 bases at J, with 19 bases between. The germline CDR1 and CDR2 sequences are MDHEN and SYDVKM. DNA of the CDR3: TGTGCCAGCCTAATTGGGGGGGGTTTAGTGAACACTGAAGCTTTCTTT. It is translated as CASLIGGGLVNTEAFF.

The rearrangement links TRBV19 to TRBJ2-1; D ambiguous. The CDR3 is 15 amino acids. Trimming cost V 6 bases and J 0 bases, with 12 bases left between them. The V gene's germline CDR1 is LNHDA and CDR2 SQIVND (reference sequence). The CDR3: CASSLVGSSYNEQFF. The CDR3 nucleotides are TGTGCCAGTAGCCTAGTTGGTAGCTCCTACAATGAGCAGTTCTTC.

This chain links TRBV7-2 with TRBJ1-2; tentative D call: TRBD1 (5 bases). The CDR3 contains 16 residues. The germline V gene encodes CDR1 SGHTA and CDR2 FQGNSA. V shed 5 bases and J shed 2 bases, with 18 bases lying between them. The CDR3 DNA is TGTGCCAGCAGCCGAGTTTCCAGGGCTTCCAACTATGGCTACACCTTC. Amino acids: CASSRVSRASNYGYTF.

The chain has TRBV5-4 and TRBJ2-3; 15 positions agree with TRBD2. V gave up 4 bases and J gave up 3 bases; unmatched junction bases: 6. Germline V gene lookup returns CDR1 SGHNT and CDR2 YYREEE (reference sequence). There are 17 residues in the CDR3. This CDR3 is CASSPPGLAGGTDTQYF. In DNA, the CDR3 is TGTGCCAGCAGCCCGCCGGGACTAGCGGGGGGAACAGATACGCAGTATTTT. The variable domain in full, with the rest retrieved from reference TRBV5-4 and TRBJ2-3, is ETGVTQSPTHLIKTRGQQVTLRCSSQSGHNTVSWYQQALGQGPQFIFQYYREEENGRGNFPPRFSGLQFPNYSSELNVNALELDDSALYLCASSPPGLAGGTDTQYFGPGTRLTVL.

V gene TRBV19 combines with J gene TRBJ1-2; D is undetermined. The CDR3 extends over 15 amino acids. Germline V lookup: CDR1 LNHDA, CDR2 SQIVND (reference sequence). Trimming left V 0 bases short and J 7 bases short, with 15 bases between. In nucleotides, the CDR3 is TGTGCCAGTAGTATAGATCTCCAACTAACCGCTGGCTACACCTTC. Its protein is CASSIDLQLTAGYTF.

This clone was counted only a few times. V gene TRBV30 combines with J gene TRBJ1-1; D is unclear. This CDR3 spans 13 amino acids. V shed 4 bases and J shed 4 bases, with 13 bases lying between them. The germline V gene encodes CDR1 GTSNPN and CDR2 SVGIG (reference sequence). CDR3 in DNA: TGTGCCTGGATCTGGGGTAGCGGCACTGAAGCTTTCTTT. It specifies CAWIWGSGTEAFF.

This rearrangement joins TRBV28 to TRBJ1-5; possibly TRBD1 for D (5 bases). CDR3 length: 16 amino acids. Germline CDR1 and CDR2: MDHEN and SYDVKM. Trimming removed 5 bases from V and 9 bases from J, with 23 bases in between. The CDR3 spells CASSPGFWGSPRPQHF. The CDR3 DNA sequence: TGTGCCAGCAGTCCGGGTTTTTGGGGCTCCCCTCGGCCCCAGCATTTT. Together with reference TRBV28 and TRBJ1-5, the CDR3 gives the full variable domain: DVKVTQSSRYLVKRTGEKVFLECVQDMDHENMFWYRQDPGLGLRLIYFSYDVKMKEKGDIPEGYSVSREKKERFSLILESASTNQTSMYLCASSPGFWGSPRPQHFGDGTRLSIL.

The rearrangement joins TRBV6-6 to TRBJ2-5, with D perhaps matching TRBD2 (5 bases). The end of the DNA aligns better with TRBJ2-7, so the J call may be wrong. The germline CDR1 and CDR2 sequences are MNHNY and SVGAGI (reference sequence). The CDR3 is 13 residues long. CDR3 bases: TGTGCCAGCAGTTTAGAGGGCCCCAACGAGCAGTACTTC. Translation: CASSLEGPNEQYF.

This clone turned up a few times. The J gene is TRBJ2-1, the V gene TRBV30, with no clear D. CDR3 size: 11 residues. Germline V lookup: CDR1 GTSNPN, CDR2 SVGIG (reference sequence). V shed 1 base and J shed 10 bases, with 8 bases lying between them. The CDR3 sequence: CAWSGAIEQFF. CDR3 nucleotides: TGTGCCTGGAGTGGGGCAATAGAGCAGTTCTTC.

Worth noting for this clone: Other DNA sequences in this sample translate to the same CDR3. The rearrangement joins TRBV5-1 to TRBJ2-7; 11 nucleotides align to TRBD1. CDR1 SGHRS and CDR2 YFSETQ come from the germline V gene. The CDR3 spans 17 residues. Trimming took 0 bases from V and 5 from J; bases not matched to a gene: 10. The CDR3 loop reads CASSLALLGQGADEQYF. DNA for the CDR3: TGCGCCAGCAGCTTGGCCTTATTAGGACAGGGGGCGGACGAGCAGTACTTC.

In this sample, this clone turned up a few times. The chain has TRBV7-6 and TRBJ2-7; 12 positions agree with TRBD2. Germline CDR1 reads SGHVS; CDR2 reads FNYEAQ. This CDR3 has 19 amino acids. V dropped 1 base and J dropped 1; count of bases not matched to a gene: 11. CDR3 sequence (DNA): TGTGCCAGCAGCTTAGTCGGTGGCCGACTAGCGGGAGTTTCCTACGAGCAGTACTTC. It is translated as CASSLVGGRLAGVSYEQYF.

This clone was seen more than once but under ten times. Here the CDR3 DNA reads TGCGCCAGCAGCTTGAATTATCGGGCAGGACTTAACACCGGGGAGCTGTTTTTT. It encodes CASSLNYRAGLNTGELFF. The chain is built from TRBV5-1 and TRBJ2-2, with D perhaps matching TRBD2 (5 bases). Germline loops: CDR1 SGHRS, CDR2 YFSETQ. V shed 1 base and J shed 2 bases, with 18 bases lying between them. This CDR3 is 18 amino acids long.